One and the same sample provided the 15 T cell receptor beta chains below, sequenced in a study of T cells after yellow fever vaccination (dated by TCRdb to between 2018 and 2021). Library preparation was by 5' RACE. Sequencing took place on an Illumina NovaSeq 6000. TCRdb passed the public sequencing reads through fastp at Q25 and MiXCR, retaining productive beta sequences. One record per CDR3 amino acid sequence lists the most common genes and DNA. This sample comprises hundreds of thousands of distinct CDR3 sequences, around 19% of them detected only once. Jointly, the top ten make up roughly a sixth of the sample. The label giving this sample's treatment or condition can be read as: live attenuated yellow fever vaccine strain. This specimen was PBMCs, taken before the yellow fever booster vaccination. The receptor set was obtained from a man in his late teens or twenties who received the YFV17D yellow fever vaccine.

This clonotype turned up a few times. CDR3 sequence: CSARTTTRGLTEAFF. The CDR3, as DNA: TGCAGTGCCAGAACAACAACCAGGGGTCTCACTGAAGCTTTCTTT. The chain combines TRBV20-1 with TRBJ1-1, with a weak D call TRBD1 (6 bases). The CDR3 totals 15 residues. CDR1 and CDR2 (germline): DFQATT, SNEGSKA (reference sequence). Trimming pared 6 bases from V and 4 bases from J, leaving 21 bases between.

The chain couples TRBV5-5 to TRBJ1-3; D perhaps matches TRBD1 (6 bases). V lost 4 bases and J lost 0, with 14 bases in between. This CDR3 region has 16 residues. CDR1 is SGHKS and CDR2 is YYEKEE in the germline V gene (reference sequence). In nucleotides, the CDR3 is TGTGCCAGCAGCCATGGACAGCCGAACTCTGGAAACACCATATATTTT. Translating gives CASSHGQPNSGNTIYF.

This clonotype has a handful of counts. This sequence joins TRBV19 and TRBJ2-1; 12 nucleotides line up with TRBD2. This CDR3 is 20 amino acids long. Germline trimming cut 6 bases from V and 0 bases from J; bases unmatched to any gene: 15. Germline V gene sequence: CDR1 LNHDA, CDR2 SQIVND (reference sequence). Here the CDR3 DNA reads TGTGCCAGTAGGAGATTGGGCCTAGCGGGGGGGAGCGTCTCCTACAATGAGCAGTTCTTC. Its protein is CASRRLGLAGGSVSYNEQFF.

CDR3 DNA: TGTGCCAGCAGCGTAGCGGCCTATGGCTACACCTTC. This sequence encodes CASSVAAYGYTF. The gene calls are TRBV9 and TRBJ1-2; no clear D. V lost 0 bases and J lost 4, with 4 bases in between. Looked up from germline, CDR1 is SGDLS and CDR2 is YYNGEE. The CDR3 runs 12 residues. Full variable domain (rest looked up from reference TRBV9 and TRBJ1-2): DSGVTQTPKHLITATGQRVTLRCSPRSGDLSVYWYQQSLDQGLQFLIQYYNGEERAKGNILERFSAQQFPDLHSELNLSSLELGDSALYFCASSVAAYGYTFGSGTRLTVV.

The J gene is TRBJ1-2, the V gene TRBV7-9; a weak D match, TRBD1 (6 bases). The germline V gene has CDR1 SEHNR and CDR2 FQNEAQ (reference sequence). The CDR3 contains 14 residues. Trimming took 4 bases from V and 4 from J, leaving 13 bases between them. CDR3 region: CASSSSQGSYGYTF. The CDR3 bases are TGTGCCAGCAGCTCCAGCCAGGGGAGCTATGGCTACACCTTC.

This clonotype was seen a handful of times. This chain links TRBV6-6 with TRBJ1-6, with D unclear. The CDR3 sequence is 15 residues long. V lost 5 bases and J lost 7, with 15 bases in between. Germline values: CDR1 MNHNY, CDR2 SVGAGI (reference sequence). The CDR3 coding sequence is TGTGCCAGCAGTGTGAGGAATTGGCTGAATTCACCCCTCCACTTT. This codes for CASSVRNWLNSPLHF.

The V gene is TRBV12-3 or TRBV12-4, the J gene TRBJ1-6; 7 bases agree with TRBD1. Losses at the gene ends were 8 bases for V and 6 bases for J; bases not matched to a gene: 7. The CDR3 covers 14 residues. DNA of the CDR3: TGTGCCAGCTTGACAGGGCAAATTAATTCACCCCTCCACTTT. Its translation is CASLTGQINSPLHF.

This clonotype turned up a few times. The chain links TRBV2 to TRBJ2-2, with 7 bases matching TRBD1. Germline CDR1 reads SNHLY; CDR2 reads FYNNEI. Trimming at V came to 6 bases and at J to 4 bases, leaving 8 bases not matched to a gene. This CDR3 is built from 15 residues. The DNA for the CDR3 is TGTGCCAGCAGCGTTCGACAGGGTACCACCGGGGAGCTGTTTTTT. Residues: CASSVRQGTTGELFF.

In its sample, this clonotype was seen many times. The chain links TRBV5-1 to TRBJ2-5; D gene ambiguous. Between the trimmed V and J ends, which lost 1 base and 1 base, there was a span of 11 bases. There are 15 residues in the CDR3. Germline CDR1 and CDR2: SGHRS and YFSETQ. DNA for the CDR3: TGCGCCAGCAGCTTGATGTTGGGTGGCCAAGAGACCCAGTACTTC. It translates to CASSLMLGGQETQYF.

The chain recombines TRBV6-5 with TRBJ2-7, with 8 bases aligning to TRBD2. The ends lost 5 bases at V and 3 bases at J; junction bases unmatched: 3. Germline CDR1 is MNHEY and CDR2 is SVGAGI. CDR3 length: 13 amino acids. The CDR3 reads CASSRAGVYEQYF. The CDR3 region has the DNA TGTGCCAGCAGTCGAGCGGGGGTCTACGAGCAGTACTTC.

The rearrangement links TRBV4-2 to TRBJ2-3; no clear D. The CDR3 has 14 residues. Germline-derived CDR1 and CDR2 are LGHNA and YNFKEQ. Trimming took off 0 bases at V and 0 bases at J, with 4 bases between the two ends. For the CDR3, the DNA is TGTGCCAGCAGCCAAGAACACAGCACAGATACGCAGTATTTT. Its protein product is CASSQEHSTDTQYF.

The rearrangement links TRBV12-3 or TRBV12-4 to TRBJ1-5; D is unresolved. Trimming pared 4 bases from V and 7 bases from J, leaving 11 bases between. The CDR3 length is 13 residues. CDR3 coding DNA: TGTGCCAGCAGTTCTTTTCACGGGCAGCCCCAGCATTTT. This sequence encodes CASSSFHGQPQHF.

The sample holds a few counts of this clonotype. The chain carries TRBV7-8 and TRBJ2-3; 7 nucleotides align to TRBD2. CDR1 SGHVS and CDR2 FQNEAQ come from the germline V gene. The CDR3 is made up of 16 amino acids. After removal of 3 bases from V and 1 base from J, the junction contained 7 bases not matched to a gene. The CDR3 protein is CASSFSPSGGTDTQYF. In DNA, the CDR3 is TGTGCCAGCAGCTTCAGCCCGAGCGGGGGCACAGATACGCAGTATTTT.

The V and J genes are TRBV29-1 and TRBJ2-7, with 7 nucleotides matching TRBD1. CDR3 length: 11 residues. Germline lookup yields CDR1 SQVTM and CDR2 ANQGSEA. J lost 3 bases, V lost 7 bases, and 3 bases had no gene match. CDR3 in DNA: TGCAGCGCCGGGGACAGCTACGAGCAGTACGTC. This encodes CSAGDSYEQYV.

The chain has TRBV12-3 or TRBV12-4 and TRBJ1-2; 8 bases match TRBD1. The junction had 7 bases not matched to a gene; V was cut back by 6 bases and J by 7 bases. The CDR3 covers 13 residues. The CDR3 is CASSPDRAPGYTF. Written as DNA, the CDR3 is TGTGCCAGCAGCCCGGACAGGGCGCCTGGCTACACCTTC.